This T cell receptor (beta chain) was sequenced in a study of Ad26.COV2.S vaccination and SARS-CoV-2 variants. About the study: Donor participated within the Ad26.COV2.S arm of the COV1001 trial.

In the case of this clone: Antigen: not known.

The treatment is: some 19 received Ad26.COV2.S at low or high dose, single or two shots; roughly five received placebo; per-sample allocation not given. Repertoires come from day 63 after the first vaccine or placebo injection. Clones were sequenced by immunoSEQ multiplex PCR, and TCRdb holds only the in-frame ones, with some missing. The sample holds about 390,000 clones, roughly 90% seen once. Study-wide results and caveats: Participants in the vaccine arm had higher spike-specific TCR breadth; placebo recipients had lower. An underestimation of total T cell responses may have resulted from the TCR breadth and depth analyses.

This CDR3 region has 18 residues. This TCR derives from a person aged 18 to 59 who received the Ad26.COV2.S COVID-19 vaccine or a placebo. Specimen: peripheral blood, collected in a trial of Ad26.COV2.S vaccine versus placebo. V gene TRBV21-1 combines with J gene TRBJ2-1; TRBD2 is taken as the D call from the table, unchecked against the DNA. TRBV21-1 is shown as a pseudogene. This CDR3 is CASSLPGLAPSSYNEQFF. DNA for the CDR3: TGTGCCAGCAGCTTACCGGGACTAGCACCCAGCTCCTACAATGAGCAGTTCTTC.